Listed below are T cell receptor beta chains from one sample, sequenced in a study of cytomegalovirus exposure and HLA in healthy donors. Some clones are missing from TCRdb's copy, which holds only in-frame ones; the method was immunoSEQ multiplex PCR. The repertoire includes fewer than 250,000 clones, around 76% of them detected once, and approximately 0.63% sits in the top ten. Sequencing was performed on PBMCs. These receptors were collected from a man aged 18 to 30 in good health and CMV-seronegative. Both conserved end residues are part of each CDR3. Fields, in order: V gene, D gene, J gene, clone size, CDR3 DNA, CDR3 protein. The D gene is left open where the match is weak. Clone size is given for some rows only: seen once, a few or many times, or a class if the clone is expanded.

TRBV5-6,.,TRBJ2-3,.,TGTGCCAGCAGCTTGGGGACAGTTAGCACAGATACGCAGTATTTT,CASSLGTVSTDTQYF
TRBV28,.,TRBJ2-5,.,TGTGCCAGCAGTTCCGGGTCCGAAGAGACCCAGTACTTC,CASSSGSEETQYF
TRBV19,.,TRBJ1-1,.,TGTGCCAGTTTGACAGGAGGGAACACTGAAGCTTTCTTT,CASLTGGNTEAFF
TRBV7-6,.,TRBJ1-6,.,TGTGCCAGCAGCAGTCAGGGAGGTAATTCACCCCTCCACTTT,CASSSQGGNSPLHF
TRBV4-1,.,TRBJ1-2,.,TGCGCCAGCAGCCAAGAAATCAGGGGTATTGGTGGCTACACCTTC,CASSQEIRGIGGYTF
TRBV6-5,TRBD1,TRBJ1-4,.,TGTGCCAGCAGTTACCAACTAGGGGGCGGTGAAAAACTGTTTTTT,CASSYQLGGGEKLFF
TRBV18,TRBD2,TRBJ2-7,.,TGTGCCAGCTCACCACCTCCGGGAGGGATGTACGAGCAGTACTTC,CASSPPPGGMYEQYF
TRBV5-1,TRBD1,TRBJ1-2,few,TGCGCCAGCAGCTTGGTCCCAACAGGGGGCAATGGCTACACCTTC,CASSLVPTGGNGYTF
TRBV2,TRBD2,TRBJ2-7,.,TGTGCCAGCAACGGACTAGCGGGAGACGAGCAGTACTTC,CASNGLAGDEQYF
TRBV29-1,TRBD2,TRBJ2-3,once,TGCAGCGTTGAAATAGGTAGCGGGAGGGGCACAGATACGCAGTATTTT,CSVEIGSGRGTDTQYF
TRBV5-1,TRBD2,TRBJ2-7,.,TGCGCCAGCTCCCGGGGGGGGCGTACCTACGAGCAGTACTTC,CASSRGGRTYEQYF
TRBV7-6,.,TRBJ1-1,.,TGTGCCAGCAGCCTTAACCAGGGTATGAACACTGAAGCTTTCTTT,CASSLNQGMNTEAFF
TRBV15,.,TRBJ2-3,once,TGTGCCACCAGCAGAGAGGTGGTCGGGTCGCAGTATTTT,CATSREVVGSQYF
TRBV14,.,TRBJ1-2,.,TGTGCCAGCAGCCAAGTCAGGGTTTCGGGCTACACCTTC,CASSQVRVSGYTF
TRBV6-5,.,TRBJ1-1,.,TGTGCCAGCAGTTCCGTTCGGGGTAACACTGAAGCTTTCTTT,CASSSVRGNTEAFF
TRBV11-2,TRBD1,TRBJ2-2,.,TGTGCCAGCAGCTTCCGACAGGGGTACACCGGGGAGCTGTTTTTT,CASSFRQGYTGELFF
TRBV29-1,TRBD2,TRBJ2-1,.,TGCAGCGCTACAAGGACTAGCGGGTACAATGAGCAGTTCTTC,CSATRTSGYNEQFF
TRBV19,TRBD2,TRBJ2-2,.,TGTGCCAGTAGACTAGCGGGAGGTTTTACCGGGGAGCTGTTTTTT,CASRLAGGFTGELFF
TRBV27,.,TRBJ2-2,.,TGTGCCAGCCGTCCCGGGACGAACACCGGGGAGCTGTTTTTT,CASRPGTNTGELFF
TRBV19,.,TRBJ2-5,.,TGTGCCAGTATAGGAGGCTTACCCCAAGAGACCCAGTACTTC,CASIGGLPQETQYF
TRBV5-4,.,TRBJ2-7,.,TGTGCCAGCAGCTTGGGAGGGAAAAAAAACGAGCAGTACTTC,CASSLGGKKNEQYF
TRBV5-4,.,TRBJ2-1,.,TGTGCCAGCAGCTCCTTGCAGTCTGAGCAGTTCTTC,CASSSLQSEQFF
TRBV27,.,TRBJ2-3,.,TGTGCCAGCAGTTTAGCGTTTTATACGGAGTTCACAGATACGCAGTATTTT,CASSLAFYTEFTDTQYF
TRBV10-3,TRBD2,TRBJ2-1,once,TGTGCCATCAGGGGGACTAGCGTGAATGAGCAGTTCTTC,CAIRGTSVNEQFF
TRBV11-2,TRBD1,TRBJ1-1,.,TGTGCCAGCAGCTTTGTCCAGGGGGGCACTGAAGCTTTCTTT,CASSFVQGGTEAFF
TRBV30,.,TRBJ1-4,few,TGTGCCTGGAGTGCGGACAGAAGGGATGAAAAACTGTTTTTT,CAWSADRRDEKLFF
TRBV28,TRBD2,TRBJ2-7,few,TGTGCCAGCACCGGGGGGTTAACCTCCTACGAGCAGTACTTC,CASTGGLTSYEQYF
TRBV7-9,TRBD2,TRBJ2-2,.,TGTGCCACCATGGGCTGGACTAGCGGGAGGGCTGGCACCGGGGAGCTGTTTTTT,CATMGWTSGRAGTGELFF